This TCR beta chain was identified during a study of molecular identifiers for immune sequencing clone quantification. After removal of 8 bases from V and 8 bases from J, the junction contained 2 bases not matched to a gene. CDR1 and CDR2 from the germline V gene are MNHNS and SASEGT. This CDR3 region has 10 residues. TCRdb reprocessed the PCR reads with MiXCR, giving one entry per CDR3 protein. The sample holds 45,000 to 55,000 distinct CDR3 sequences, 36% seen once. This clonotype was seen only a few times. Sequencing used naive CD8+ T cells from blood, with Jurkat cell RNA spiked in. Sample subset: FACS-sorted CD8+CD4-CCR7+CD45RA+ naive T cells. The V and J genes are TRBV6-1 and TRBJ1-1, with TRBD1 matching 7 bases. The sequence came from a human donor in good health. Some libraries in this study had Jurkat cell RNA spiked in. The CDR3 is CASRQGEAFF. In DNA, the CDR3 is TGTGCCAGCCGACAGGGAGAAGCTTTCTTT.